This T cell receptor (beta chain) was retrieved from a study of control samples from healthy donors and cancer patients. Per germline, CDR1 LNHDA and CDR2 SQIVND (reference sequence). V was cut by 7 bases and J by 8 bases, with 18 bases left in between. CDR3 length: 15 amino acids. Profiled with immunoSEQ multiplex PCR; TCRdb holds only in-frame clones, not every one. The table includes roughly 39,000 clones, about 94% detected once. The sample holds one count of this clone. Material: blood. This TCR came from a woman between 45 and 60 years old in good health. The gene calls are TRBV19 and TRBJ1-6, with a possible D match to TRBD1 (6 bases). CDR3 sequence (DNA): TGTGCCAGTACTGCCGGACAGCCGGGGGATTCACCCCTCCACTTT. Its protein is CASTAGQPGDSPLHF.